This T cell receptor (beta chain) was retrieved from a study of T cells after yellow fever vaccination. About the study: The fractions with low cell numbers were processed using SMART-Seq v4 Ultra Low Input.

This clonotype was counted at least ten times. Overall study results and limits: Once the booster was given, most primary-vaccination clones reappeared, at 95% to 97% for CD4 and around 90% for CD8. Any FACS-sorted repertoire could hold abundant clonotypes that contaminate it from the bulk population.

Germline loops: CDR1 WSHSY, CDR2 SAAADI. V lost 2 bases and J lost 3; bases outside the gene matches: 4. The CDR3 consists of 17 residues. A 5'RACE template-switching step, the method used to make TCR cDNA, added a universal primer site and UMIs. TCRdb itself ran the 5' RACE reads through MiXCR, one entry per CDR3 protein. Of roughly 96,000 distinct CDR3 sequences detected, roughly 8.2% appear once; the ten largest clones hold around 17%. The V gene is TRBV10-2, the J gene TRBJ2-5; 15 bases align to TRBD2. The input for sequencing was CD8+ T cells not binding an NS4B(214-222) dextramer, sorted from PBMCs, taken around 16 days after the first yellow fever vaccination. The receptor was derived from a man younger than 35 who received the YFV17D yellow fever vaccine. The DNA for the CDR3 is TGCGCCAGCAGTGAGACCCGGACTAGCGGGGGGGAAGAGACCCAGTACTTC. Its translation is CASSETRTSGGEETQYF.